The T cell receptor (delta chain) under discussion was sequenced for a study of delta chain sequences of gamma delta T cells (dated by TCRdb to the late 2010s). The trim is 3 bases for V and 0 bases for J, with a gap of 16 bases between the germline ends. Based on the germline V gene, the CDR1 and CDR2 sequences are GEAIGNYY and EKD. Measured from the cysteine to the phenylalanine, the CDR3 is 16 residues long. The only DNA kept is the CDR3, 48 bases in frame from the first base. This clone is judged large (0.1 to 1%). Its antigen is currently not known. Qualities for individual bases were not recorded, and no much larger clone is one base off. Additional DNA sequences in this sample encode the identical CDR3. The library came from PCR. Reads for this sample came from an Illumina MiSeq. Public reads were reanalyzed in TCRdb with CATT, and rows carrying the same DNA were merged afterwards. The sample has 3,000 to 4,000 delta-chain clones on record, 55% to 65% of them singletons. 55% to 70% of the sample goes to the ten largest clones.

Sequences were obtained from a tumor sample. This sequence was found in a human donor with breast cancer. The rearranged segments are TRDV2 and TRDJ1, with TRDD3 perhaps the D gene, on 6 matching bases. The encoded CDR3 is CACDPLGGTDTDKLIF. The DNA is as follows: TGTGCCTGTGACCCACTCGGGGGGACAGACACCGATAAACTCATCTTT.